These 7 T cell receptor beta chains were sequenced from one sample in a study of blood T cell repertoires in COVID-19. Generated by immunoSEQ multiplex PCR, the TCRdb table keeps only in-frame clones and is missing some. Of under 250,000 clones listed, more than 70% are singletons. The sequenced sample was peripheral blood. The receptors shown here come from a man in his forties with active or convalescent COVID-19.

The chain is built from TRBV24-1 and TRBJ1-1; TRBD1 matches at 10 bases. This CDR3 contains 17 residues. Germline V gene lookup returns CDR1 KGHDR and CDR2 SFDVKD. Trimming cost V 5 bases and J 0 bases; bases outside gene matches: 8. This CDR3 is CATSGPGQGTMNTEAFF. CDR3 sequence (DNA): TGTGCCACCAGTGGCCCGGGACAGGGGACCATGAACACTGAAGCTTTCTTT.

The chain employs TRBV19 and TRBJ2-7; 7 bases are shared with TRBD2. The germline CDR1 and CDR2 sequences are LNHDA and SQIVND (reference sequence). J lost 5 bases, V lost 9 bases, and 7 bases had no gene match. The CDR3 runs to 12 residues. The CDR3: CARPFRGDEQYF. The CDR3 coding sequence is TGTGCCAGACCGTTTCGGGGGGACGAGCAGTACTTC.

This rearrangement joins TRBV4-2 to TRBJ1-1; D gene ambiguous. V dropped 0 bases and J dropped 8 bases, with 10 bases sitting between them. The CDR3 length is 13 residues. The germline V gene has CDR1 LGHNA and CDR2 YNFKEQ. The CDR3 DNA reads as TGTGCCAGCAGCCAAGATCGGGAAAGGGAAGCTTTCTTT. It is translated as CASSQDREREAFF.

This clone was found once. This chain links TRBV30 with TRBJ1-5; unclear D gene. The length of the CDR3 is 12 residues. Trimming removed 5 bases from V and 6 bases from J, with 11 bases in between. Germline V gene lookup returns CDR1 GTSNPN and CDR2 SVGIG (reference sequence). The CDR3 sequence: CAWGPNGQPQHF. The CDR3 coding sequence is TGTGCCTGGGGACCCAACGGTCAGCCCCAGCATTTT.

The chain couples TRBV10-3 to TRBJ1-1; 7 bases fit TRBD1. Germline values: CDR1 ENHRY, CDR2 SYGVKD. CDR3 size: 14 residues. The junction had 8 bases not matched to a gene; V was cut back by 5 bases and J by 5 bases. DNA of the CDR3: TGTGCCATCAGTCATACCACAGGGGAAACTGAAGCTTTCTTT. Residues: CAISHTTGETEAFF.

This chain uses TRBV12-5 with TRBJ2-7, with D perhaps TRBD2 (6 bases). CDR3 length equals 17 residues. Trimming took 6 bases from V and 0 from J, leaving 21 bases between them. From germline, CDR1 is LGHNT and CDR2 FRNRAP. The CDR3 sequence: CASGSPGIAEPSYEQYF. The CDR3 DNA sequence: TGTGCTAGTGGCTCACCCGGAATAGCGGAACCCTCCTACGAGCAGTACTTC.

The chain links TRBV19 to TRBJ2-3, with a tentative D call TRBD2 (6 bases). This CDR3 region has 16 residues. Germline assignment: CDR1 LNHDA and CDR2 SQIVND (reference sequence). Trimming pared 7 bases from V and 0 bases from J, leaving 17 bases between. The CDR3 DNA sequence: TGTGCCAGTACCCCTAGGGGAGGACTGAGCACAGATACGCAGTATTTT. This translates into CASTPRGGLSTDTQYF.